This T cell receptor beta chain was obtained from a study of T-cell reconstitution after alpha-beta-depleted transplantation in children. Trimming cost V 5 bases and J 4 bases, with 14 bases left between them. CDR3 length equals 14 residues. The germline V gene has CDR1 SEHNR and CDR2 FQNEAQ (reference sequence). Study-wide results and limits: Newly produced T cells mostly accounted for T-cell counts and diversity one year post-transplant.

Of note for this clonotype: Its antigen remains unknown.

Unique molecular identifiers were used in preparing the TCRbeta library. Via MiXCR, TCRdb re-called the PCR reads, giving one row per CDR3 protein. This sample yields 440,000 or so distinct CDR3 sequences, of which roughly 44% are seen a single time; approximately 25% belongs to the top ten. The sequence was collected from a girl aged 2 to 9 with aplastic anemia, due to receive a stem cell transplant. The chain recombines TRBV7-9 with TRBJ2-5, with D perhaps matching TRBD1 (7 bases). Material: PBMCs, obtained before TCRalphabeta/CD19-depleted stem cell transplant. The CDR3 sequence: CASSQPQGGETQYF. CDR3 nucleotide sequence: TGTGCCAGCAGCCAACCCCAGGGGGGAGAGACCCAGTACTTC.